This T cell receptor beta chain was identified in a study of CD8 T cells in Susac syndrome. Multiple sclerosis controls were treatment-naive patients with stable or active relapsing-remitting disease. TEMRA cells were FACS-enriched, and CD8+ and CD4+ T cells were isolated negatively. It was with random hexamers that 0.5 to 1 ug RNA was reverse transcribed. Coverage of TCR beta CDR3 amplification by immunoSEQ multiplex PCR extended to 54 Vbeta and 13 Jbeta. TCRdb re-analysed the immunoSEQ multiplex PCR reads in MiXCR, keeping a single row per CDR3 protein. This table has 200,000 or so distinct CDR3 sequences, more than 85% appearing once. The germline gives CDR1 PRHDT, CDR2 FYEKMQ (reference sequence). CDR3 length: 14 amino acids. The ends were cut back, 5 bases at V and 2 bases at J, with 12 bases in the middle.

The clonotype comes from a human donor with multiple sclerosis. Sequencing was carried out using CD8+ T cells from PBMCs. This chain connects TRBV13 to TRBJ1-1; D remains unclear. CDR3 sequence: CASSHGTSNTEAFF. The CDR3 region has the DNA TGTGCCAGCAGCCATGGAACATCAAACACTGAAGCTTTCTTT.